Following are 21 T cell receptor beta chains from one sample sequenced in a study of cytomegalovirus exposure and HLA in healthy donors. The PCR had 60 Vbeta and 13 Jbeta primers. Here immunoSEQ multiplex PCR was the method, and the copy in TCRdb shows in-frame clones only, minus some. The sample shows roughly 180,000 clones, roughly a tenth of them seen only once. Material for sequencing was PBMCs. The source of these receptors is a woman aged 25-40 years in good health and CMV-seropositive.

This clone was recorded a few times. This chain links TRBV19 with TRBJ1-5; 10 bases fit TRBD1. This CDR3 region has 15 residues. Germline V gene sequence: CDR1 LNHDA, CDR2 SQIVND (reference sequence). J lost 5 bases, V lost 6 bases, and 7 bases had no gene match. The CDR3 sequence is CASRGGGTGDQPQHF. CDR3 nucleotides: TGTGCCAGTAGGGGGGGTGGGACAGGGGATCAGCCCCAGCATTTT.

The sample holds a few counts of this clone. CDR3 DNA sequence: TGTGCCAGCAGCTCCAGGGGGAAAGCGGGAGGGCCTATCTACGAGCAGTACTTC. Encoded protein: CASSSRGKAGGPIYEQYF. V and J are TRBV28 and TRBJ2-7; TRBD2 matches at 10 bases. CDR1 and CDR2 (germline): MDHEN, SYDVKM. The CDR3 is 18 residues long. V gave up 6 bases and J gave up 3 bases; unmatched junction bases: 17. The variable domain in full, with the rest retrieved from reference TRBV28 and TRBJ2-7, is DVKVTQSSRYLVKRTGEKVFLECVQDMDHENMFWYRQDPGLGLRLIYFSYDVKMKEKGDIPEGYSVSREKKERFSLILESASTNQTSMYLCASSSRGKAGGPIYEQYFGPGTRLTVT.

A remark on this clone: The identical CDR3 is also encoded by other nucleotide sequences in the sample. This rearrangement joins TRBV2 to TRBJ2-6; D is uncertain. CDR1 is SNHLY, CDR2 FYNNEI, per germline. Trimming removed 10 bases at V and 4 bases at J, with 8 bases between. The CDR3 covers 12 residues. The CDR3 loop is CATLSGANVLTF. As DNA, the CDR3 is TGTGCCACCCTTTCCGGGGCCAACGTCCTGACTTTC.

This clone was counted between two and nine times. This chain uses TRBV27 with TRBJ2-3; 11 positions match TRBD2. The CDR3 has 18 amino acids. V lost 5 bases and J lost 3; bases outside the gene matches: 13. Germline V CDR1 and CDR2: MNHEY, SMNVEV (reference sequence). In DNA form, the CDR3 reads TGTGCCAGCAGTCCTCGGGTAGCGGGAGGGCCGGAGACAGATACGCAGTATTTT. Protein: CASSPRVAGGPETDTQYF.

Notes on this clone: The same CDR3 also results from other DNA sequences found in this sample. The CDR3 loop is CASSPLGQTYEQYF. For the CDR3, the DNA is TGTGCCAGCTCACCACTAGGACAGACCTACGAGCAGTACTTC. The rearrangement joins TRBV18 to TRBJ2-7; possible D gene TRBD1, 6 bases. Trimming cost V 1 base and J 2 bases, with 9 bases left between them. The CDR3 contains 14 residues. From germline, CDR1 is KGHSH and CDR2 LQKENI.

Points on this clone: Different DNA sequences within this sample yield the same CDR3. This rearrangement joins TRBV6-4 to TRBJ1-5; D call uncertain. The germline V gene encodes CDR1 MRHNA and CDR2 SNTAGT. This CDR3 is built from 13 residues. V lost 2 bases to trimming and J lost 11 bases, with 13 bases between them. As DNA, the CDR3 is TGTGCCAGCAGTGACACACCCGGGAAGACCCAGCATTTT. Protein: CASSDTPGKTQHF.

CDR3 sequence reads: CASSQVQGAVGEAFF. CDR3 DNA sequence: TGCGCCAGCAGCCAAGTACAGGGGGCTGTAGGTGAAGCTTTCTTT. The chain combines TRBV4-1 with TRBJ1-1; 9 positions match TRBD1. The CDR3 has 15 amino acids. The V and J ends lost 1 base and 7 bases, in that order; junction bases with no gene match: 7. CDR1 and CDR2 (germline): MGHRA, YSYEKL.

This clone was seen a handful of times. The V gene is TRBV5-6, the J gene TRBJ1-4; 7 bases map to TRBD1. V shed 3 bases, J shed 7 bases, and the junction held 3 bases outside the gene matches. CDR1 SGHDT and CDR2 YYEEEE come from the germline V gene. The CDR3 has 13 residues. The CDR3 loop is CASSSTGTEKLFF. As DNA, the CDR3 is TGTGCCAGCAGCTCGACAGGGACTGAAAAACTGTTTTTT.

The chain has TRBV7-9 and TRBJ1-5, with D maybe TRBD1 (5 bases). Trimming cost V 3 bases and J 1 base, with 13 bases left between them. This CDR3 comprises 16 residues. CDR1 and CDR2 from the germline V gene are SEHNR and FQNEAQ (reference sequence). The CDR3 DNA reads as TGTGCCAGCAGCTTGGGGAGCGGGGACAGCAATCAGCCCCAGCATTTT. Amino acids: CASSLGSGDSNQPQHF.

The chain is built from TRBV5-8 and TRBJ1-5; D is unresolved. The CDR3 has 13 amino acids. The V gene's germline CDR1 is SGHTS and CDR2 YDEGEE. V was clipped by 1 base and J by 9 bases, with 11 bases between them. CDR3: CASSLWAGGPQHF. As DNA, the CDR3 is TGTGCCAGCAGCTTGTGGGCAGGAGGGCCCCAGCATTTT.

There are a few counts of this clone. The chain combines TRBV5-6 with TRBJ2-5, with 11 bases matching TRBD1. Trimming removed 0 bases from V and 4 bases from J; junction bases left unmatched: 2. Germline V gives CDR1 SGHDT, CDR2 YYEEEE. The CDR3 runs 15 residues. CDR3 sequence: CASSLGGTGGETQYF. The DNA for the CDR3 is TGTGCCAGCAGCTTGGGGGGGACAGGGGGAGAGACCCAGTACTTC.

This rearrangement joins TRBV6-6 to TRBJ2-7; maybe TRBD1 (6 bases). The germline gives CDR1 MNHNY, CDR2 SVGAGI (reference sequence). V lost 3 bases and J 5 bases, leaving 11 bases between the germline ends. The CDR3 has 13 amino acids. The CDR3: CASSYQGLNEQYF. In DNA form, the CDR3 reads TGTGCCAGCAGTTATCAGGGGCTGAACGAGCAGTACTTC.

The chain uses TRBV9 and TRBJ1-2; D gene ambiguous. Per the germline V gene, CDR1 is SGDLS and CDR2 is YYNGEE. Trimming shortened V by 2 bases and J by 2 bases, and 4 bases separated the two germline ends. The CDR3 length is 12 residues. The chain's CDR3 is CASSVRNYGYTF. The CDR3 DNA reads TGTGCCAGCAGCGTGAGAAACTATGGCTACACCTTC.

Only a few counts were recorded for this clone. CDR3 region: CAWTNRDRGVWRYEQYF. The CDR3 DNA reads as TGTGCCTGGACCAACCGGGACAGGGGCGTTTGGCGTTACGAGCAGTACTTC. The J gene is TRBJ2-7, the V gene TRBV30; 10 bases fit TRBD1. Trimming cost V 4 bases and J 4 bases; bases outside gene matches: 16. The CDR3 is 17 residues long. Germline V gene lookup returns CDR1 GTSNPN and CDR2 SVGIG (reference sequence).

This chain connects TRBV19 to TRBJ2-7, with 7 bases aligning to TRBD1. The CDR3 has 13 amino acids. Germline-derived CDR1 and CDR2 are LNHDA and SQIVND (reference sequence). Germline trimming cut 8 bases from V and 2 bases from J; bases unmatched to any gene: 6. The CDR3 sequence is CASARQGTYEQYF. DNA of the CDR3: TGTGCCAGTGCCAGACAGGGCACCTACGAGCAGTACTTC.

V is TRBV19 and J is TRBJ1-5; D gene uncertain. This CDR3 comprises 16 residues. Looked up from germline, CDR1 is LNHDA and CDR2 is SQIVND (reference sequence). V gave up 4 bases and J gave up 0 bases, with 13 bases separating them. For the CDR3, the DNA is TGTGCCAGTAGTACAACCACAGCTTATAGCAATCAGCCCCAGCATTTT. Its translation is CASSTTTAYSNQPQHF.

The J gene is TRBJ2-3, the V gene TRBV4-1; D unclear. The CDR3 length is 15 residues. The V gene lost 1 base and the J gene lost 8 bases, with 16 bases spanning the gap. Germline V lookup: CDR1 MGHRA, CDR2 YSYEKL. DNA for the CDR3: TGCGCCAGCAGCCAAGGTCCCAGTTGGGCAGGTACGCAGTATTTT. The encoded protein is CASSQGPSWAGTQYF.

This clone was found a few times. The rearrangement uses TRBV5-4 and TRBJ1-1, with 8 bases identical to TRBD1. V lost 4 bases, J lost 3 bases, and 8 bases stayed unmatched. The CDR3 has 15 residues. Per the germline V gene, CDR1 is SGHNT and CDR2 is YYREEE (reference sequence). CDR3 protein: CASSQDRVVHTEAFF. CDR3 coding DNA: TGTGCCAGCAGCCAGGACAGGGTTGTCCACACTGAAGCTTTCTTT.

The rearrangement uses TRBV15 and TRBJ1-2; D not certain. This CDR3 comprises 14 residues. V lost 0 bases and J lost 8, with 13 bases in between. Germline V gene data show CDR1 as LNHNV and CDR2 as YYDKDF (reference sequence). The CDR3 is CATSRDKVGSGYTF. The CDR3 coding sequence is TGTGCCACCAGCAGAGATAAAGTGGGTAGCGGCTACACCTTC.

This chain connects TRBV5-1 to TRBJ2-3; no definite D call. The CDR3 has 15 residues. Germline values: CDR1 SGHRS, CDR2 YFSETQ. V dropped 3 bases and J dropped 2 bases, with 13 bases sitting between them. This CDR3 reads CASSSEPLPTDTQYF. CDR3 sequence (DNA): TGCGCCAGCAGCTCGGAGCCCCTCCCCACAGATACGCAGTATTTT.

This rearrangement joins TRBV25-1 to TRBJ2-1; TRBD2 aligns across 11 bases. Germline V lookup: CDR1 MGHDK, CDR2 SYGVNS. CDR3 size: 12 residues. V was pared by 4 bases and J by 15 bases, with 5 bases of the junction left unmatched. CDR3 loop: CASSGLAGYLFF. Written as DNA, the CDR3 is TGTGCCAGCAGTGGACTAGCGGGATACCTGTTCTTC.